Following are 27 T cell receptor beta chains from one sample sequenced in a study of blood T cell repertoires in COVID-19. TCRdb's copy holds only in-frame clones and misses some; the assay was immunoSEQ multiplex PCR. This repertoire shows some 48,000 clones, about nine tenths found once; its top ten account for around 20%. The source material was peripheral blood. These receptors originate from an older man with active COVID-19.

The CDR3: CASSHPVYSGNTIYF. As DNA, the CDR3 is TGTGCCAGCAGCCACCCGGTATACTCTGGAAACACCATATATTTT. This chain joins TRBV11-2 and TRBJ1-3; D unclear. This CDR3 contains 15 residues. Germline CDR1 SGHAT, CDR2 FQNNGV. V shed 5 bases and J shed 0 bases, with 11 bases lying between them.

This clone was seen once. At the DNA level, this CDR3 is encoded by other sequences in the same sample as well. This sequence joins TRBV3-1 (or the pseudogene TRBV3-2) and TRBJ2-7, with D perhaps TRBD2 (5 bases). Germline CDR1 is LGHDT and CDR2 is YNNKEL (reference sequence). This CDR3 has 12 amino acids. Trimming stripped 3 bases from V and 4 bases from J, with 7 bases between. The CDR3 protein is CASSHRRYEQYF. CDR3 bases: TGTGCCAGCAGCCATAGGAGGTACGAGCAGTACTTC.

V is TRBV6-5 and J is TRBJ1-1; D not certain. CDR3 size: 14 residues. The germline V gene encodes CDR1 MNHEY and CDR2 SVGAGI. V lost 4 bases and J 2 bases, leaving 11 bases between the germline ends. The CDR3 is CASSSRFSNTEAFF. CDR3 sequence (DNA): TGTGCCAGCAGTTCCAGGTTCTCAAACACTGAAGCTTTCTTT.

The J gene is TRBJ2-1, the V gene TRBV13; possibly TRBD1 for D (7 bases). This CDR3 comprises 14 residues. CDR1 and CDR2 from the germline V gene are PRHDT and FYEKMQ (reference sequence). Trimming took off 0 bases at V and 6 bases at J, with 9 bases between the two ends. CDR3 nucleotides: TGTGCCAGCAGCTTAGGCAGGGGGGTCAATGAGCAGTTCTTC. Translated: CASSLGRGVNEQFF.

This rearrangement joins TRBV18 to TRBJ1-2; 7 bases line up with TRBD1. This CDR3 is 14 amino acids long. Germline values: CDR1 KGHSH, CDR2 LQKENI. The junction had 8 bases not matched to a gene; V was cut back by 5 bases and J by 5 bases. CDR3 sequence (DNA): TGTGCCAGCTCATCCACCGGGACAGATTATGGCTACACCTTC. The encoded protein is CASSSTGTDYGYTF.

The chain carries TRBV11-2 and TRBJ1-6; D is ambiguous. CDR1 and CDR2 from the germline V gene are SGHAT and FQNNGV. The V and J ends lost 5 bases and 3 bases respectively, with 5 bases between them. The length of the CDR3 is 13 residues. The CDR3 loop is CASSRVYNSPLHF. CDR3 nucleotides: TGTGCCAGCAGCCGTGTCTATAATTCACCCCTCCACTTT.

V gene TRBV7-2 combines with J gene TRBJ2-1; the match to TRBD2 covers 14 bases. The CDR3 runs to 19 residues. The junction had 8 bases not matched to a gene; V was cut back by 1 base and J by 3 bases. Germline V gene sequence: CDR1 SGHTA, CDR2 FQGNSA. The CDR3 is CASSLGPGTSGGHYNEQFF. The CDR3 DNA follows: TGTGCCAGCAGCTTAGGACCCGGGACTAGCGGGGGTCACTACAATGAGCAGTTCTTC.

The chain recombines TRBV15 with TRBJ1-5; TRBD1 matches at 9 bases. This CDR3 has 17 amino acids. V shed 3 bases and J 0 bases; nucleotides not matched to a gene: 6. Germline-derived CDR1 and CDR2 are LNHNV and YYDKDF (reference sequence). This chain's CDR3 is CATSRGGQGFSNQPQHF. CDR3 DNA sequence: TGTGCCACCAGCAGGGGGGGACAGGGCTTTAGCAATCAGCCCCAGCATTTT.

The rearrangement uses TRBV4-2 and TRBJ1-4, with a weak D call TRBD1 (5 bases). This CDR3 has 18 amino acids. V dropped 0 bases and J dropped 0 bases, with 14 bases sitting between them. Germline loops: CDR1 LGHNA, CDR2 YNFKEQ. CDR3 nucleotide sequence: TGTGCCAGCAGCCAAGATGTTCGGGGGGGGGCAACTAATGAAAAACTGTTTTTT. Translation gives CASSQDVRGGATNEKLFF.

This sequence joins TRBV15 and TRBJ2-5, with D possibly being TRBD2 (6 bases). Trimming shortened V by 0 bases and J by 4 bases, and 15 bases separated the two germline ends. The germline gives CDR1 LNHNV, CDR2 YYDKDF (reference sequence). The CDR3 runs 16 residues. CDR3 DNA sequence: TGTGCCACCAGCAGAGATAGAGTCCGGGGGAGAGAGACCCAGTACTTC. Translation: CATSRDRVRGRETQYF.

The chain is built from TRBV7-2 and TRBJ1-5; D unclear. The germline V gene has CDR1 SGHTA and CDR2 FQGNSA. V lost 5 bases and J lost 0, with 8 bases in between. The length of the CDR3 is 14 residues. The CDR3 bases are TGTGCCAGCAGCCCCGGTAATAGCAATCAGCCCCAGCATTTT. Translated, it gives CASSPGNSNQPQHF.

This rearrangement joins TRBV4-3 to TRBJ1-2, with a tentative D call TRBD1 (6 bases). The V end lost 4 bases, the J end lost 5 bases, and 17 bases lay between the germline ends. Germline V gene sequence: CDR1 LGHNA, CDR2 YSLEER. CDR3 length equals 15 residues. The CDR3 protein is CASSPTSNRAYGYTF. CDR3 DNA sequence: TGCGCCAGCAGCCCGACCTCAAACAGGGCGTATGGCTACACCTTC.

The chain links TRBV28 to TRBJ2-7; TRBD1 matches at 9 bases. The CDR3 sequence is 15 residues long. J was trimmed by 4 bases and V by 3 bases; bases with no gene match: 7. Germline lookup yields CDR1 MDHEN and CDR2 SYDVKM. CDR3: CASSFGGTGSYEQYF. The CDR3 DNA reads as TGTGCCAGCAGTTTCGGGGGGACAGGGTCTTACGAGCAGTACTTC.

The chain joins TRBV12-5 to TRBJ2-7, with a tentative D call TRBD1 (6 bases). Germline V gene sequence: CDR1 LGHNT, CDR2 FRNRAP. Trimming took 7 bases from V and 2 from J, leaving 15 bases between them. CDR3 size: 14 residues. The CDR3: CASAPSGQTYEQYF. DNA for the CDR3: TGTGCTAGTGCTCCGTCTGGACAGACCTACGAGCAGTACTTC.

The rearrangement uses TRBV7-2 and TRBJ2-3; D gene unclear. The CDR3 runs to 16 residues. Germline CDR1 is SGHTA and CDR2 is FQGNSA. The V gene lost 2 bases and the J gene lost 0 bases, with 12 bases spanning the gap. The CDR3 loop is CASSLYPVTSTDTQYF. DNA of the CDR3: TGTGCCAGCAGCTTATACCCGGTAACTAGCACAGATACGCAGTATTTT.

The chain recombines TRBV30 with TRBJ2-7; a possible D gene is TRBD1 (5 bases). With 0 bases removed from V and 3 bases from J, the gap between germline ends came to 12 bases. Germline CDR1 is GTSNPN and CDR2 is SVGIG (reference sequence). The CDR3 consists of 14 residues. The CDR3 loop is CAWSVGRVLYEQYF. CDR3 DNA sequence: TGTGCCTGGAGTGTCGGCAGGGTTCTCTACGAGCAGTACTTC. The variable domain in full, with the rest retrieved from reference TRBV30 and TRBJ2-7, is SQTIHQWPATLVQPVGSPLSLECTVEGTSNPNLYWYRQAAGRGLQLLFYSVGIGQISSEVPQNLSASRPQDRQFILSSKKLLLSDSGFYLCAWSVGRVLYEQYFGPGTRLTVT.

This chain connects TRBV12-3 or TRBV12-4 to TRBJ1-2; D remains ambiguous. The V end lost 6 bases, the J end lost 5 bases, and 13 bases lay between the germline ends. The CDR3 has 13 residues. The CDR3 DNA is TGTGCCAGCAGCCCCGGGGAAGGTTATGGCTACACCTTC. Translation: CASSPGEGYGYTF.

This chain connects TRBV24-1 to TRBJ2-1, with 8 bases aligning to TRBD1. The germline CDR1 and CDR2 sequences are KGHDR and SFDVKD. J was trimmed by 7 bases and V by 4 bases; bases with no gene match: 8. CDR3 length equals 15 residues. CDR3 sequence: CATSERTGSRNEQFF. The CDR3 DNA reads as TGTGCCACCAGTGAAAGGACAGGGTCGAGGAATGAGCAGTTCTTC.

The chain recombines TRBV5-8 with TRBJ2-1; tentative D call: TRBD1 (6 bases). The V gene lost 4 bases and the J gene lost 4 bases, with 15 bases spanning the gap. Germline CDR1 SGHTS, CDR2 YDEGEE. The CDR3 sequence is 15 residues long. Here the CDR3 DNA reads TGTGCCAGCAGCCTGAGGGGGTCGGGATACAATGAGCAGTTCTTC. Its protein product is CASSLRGSGYNEQFF.

This rearrangement joins TRBV2 to TRBJ2-7, with 7 bases lining up with TRBD1. Trimming removed 4 bases from V and 6 bases from J; junction bases left unmatched: 15. Per germline, CDR1 SNHLY and CDR2 FYNNEI. CDR3 length: 16 residues. CDR3 protein: CASSVSPGQSSAEQYF. The DNA for the CDR3 is TGTGCCAGCAGTGTCTCCCCGGGACAGTCATCTGCCGAGCAGTACTTC.

CDR3 in DNA: TGTGCCAGCTCACCACGGGGACAGGGGGACGAGCAGTACTTC. Protein: CASSPRGQGDEQYF. V is TRBV18 and J is TRBJ2-7, with 11 bases that match TRBD1. V was clipped by 1 base and J by 5 bases; unmatched bases: 1. Germline CDR1 KGHSH, CDR2 LQKENI. This CDR3 region has 14 residues.

CDR3 bases: TGTGCCAGCAGCCCGCATAGGGGAGGCGGCGGGTCACCCCTCCACTTT. This codes for CASSPHRGGGGSPLHF. The genes are TRBV14 and TRBJ1-6; D may be TRBD1 (5 bases). Germline-derived CDR1 and CDR2 are SGHDN and FVKESK. Trimming took off 4 bases at V and 10 bases at J, with 20 bases between the two ends. There are 16 residues in the CDR3.

The chain uses TRBV11-2 and TRBJ2-1; 7 bases fit TRBD1. Trimming removed 2 bases from V and 5 bases from J; junction bases left unmatched: 9. Germline CDR1 SGHAT, CDR2 FQNNGV. The length of the CDR3 is 16 residues. The CDR3 DNA reads TGTGCCAGCAGCTTACCTTTCCGGGACAGCCACAATGAGCAGTTCTTC. This sequence encodes CASSLPFRDSHNEQFF.

About this clone: The junction shows a germline mismatch at one end, possibly a read error. The V and J genes are TRBV9 and TRBJ1-5; a weak D match, TRBD1 (5 bases). Germline V gene sequence: CDR1 SGDLS, CDR2 YYNGEE. The CDR3 is made up of 15 amino acids. The CDR3 coding sequence is TGTGCCAGCCGCGTCGGGGGGGGGAGCAATCAGCCCCAGCATTTT. Translated: CASRVGGGSNQPQHF.

The rearrangement links TRBV5-4 to TRBJ2-5, with no clear D. From germline, CDR1 is SGHNT and CDR2 YYREEE (reference sequence). V dropped 4 bases and J dropped 6 bases, with 13 bases sitting between them. The CDR3 is 13 residues long. The CDR3 protein is CASSPPDQKTQYF. In nucleotides, the CDR3 is TGTGCCAGCAGCCCTCCAGATCAAAAGACCCAGTACTTC.

The rearrangement links TRBV15 to TRBJ1-5; no firm D call. The ends were cut back, 0 bases at V and 12 bases at J, with 15 bases in the middle. Germline CDR1 LNHNV, CDR2 YYDKDF (reference sequence). The CDR3 extends over 14 amino acids. As DNA, the CDR3 is TGTGCCACCAGCAGAGATTTCGGCAGCGCTCACCAGCATTTT. Encoded protein: CATSRDFGSAHQHF.

This rearrangement joins TRBV30 to TRBJ2-7; TRBD1 agrees at 8 bases. The CDR3 is 14 amino acids. CDR1 is GTSNPN and CDR2 is SVGIG in the germline V gene (reference sequence). Trimming removed 1 base from V and 4 bases from J; junction bases left unmatched: 6. The chain's CDR3 is CAWSAKGQAYEQYF. The CDR3 DNA follows: TGTGCCTGGAGTGCAAAGGGACAGGCTTACGAGCAGTACTTC.